This entry lists 3 T cell receptor beta chains sequenced from one sample in a study of shared clonotypes between healthy human individuals. This table comes from immunoSEQ multiplex PCR, and its TCRdb copy is limited to in-frame clones, with some not included. The sample lists more than 2,000,000 clones, more than 80% seen once, with 0.35% to 0.5% in the top ten. The material sequenced was naive CD4+ T cells from PBMCs. Indicated subset: CD45RA+ positively selected. All receptors derive from a man between 18 and 35 years old in good health. Some clones in this sample may be carry-over from other donors' samples.

The chain couples TRBV11-2 to TRBJ2-2, with 7 bases that match TRBD1. This CDR3 is built from 19 residues. Looked up from germline, CDR1 is SGHAT and CDR2 is FQNNGV. V dropped 1 base and J dropped 0; count of bases not matched to a gene: 11. The CDR3 coding sequence is TGTGCCAGCAGCTTAGCGGCTTTCGCCGGGACAGCGAACACCGGGGAGCTGTTTTTT. Protein product: CASSLAAFAGTANTGELFF.

V gene TRBV9 combines with J gene TRBJ1-5, with 7 bases identical to TRBD1. Per germline, CDR1 SGDLS and CDR2 YYNGEE. V lost 4 bases and J lost 9; bases outside the gene matches: 7. This CDR3 region has 13 residues. The DNA of the CDR3 is TGTGCCAGCAGCTCAACAGGGGCTCGGCCCCAGCATTTT. This encodes CASSSTGARPQHF.

The chain is built from TRBV30 and TRBJ2-1; 10 positions match TRBD2. The CDR3 consists of 15 residues. Per the germline V gene, CDR1 is GTSNPN and CDR2 is SVGIG (reference sequence). V lost 1 base and J lost 3; bases outside the gene matches: 3. Written as DNA, the CDR3 is TGTGCCTGGAGTGAACTAGCGGGATTCTACAATGAGCAGTTCTTC. Amino acids: CAWSELAGFYNEQFF.